The 8 T cell receptor beta chains below all came from one sample that was sequenced in a study of identical twins. TCRdb passed the 5' RACE reads through MiXCR, listing each CDR3 protein once. The repertoire holds about 570,000 distinct CDR3 sequences, 9.5% to 10% seen once, with roughly 3% in the top ten. This sample was also put to use in a study of yellow fever vaccine responses in identical twins.

Material for sequencing was PBMCs. Source of these receptors: a woman in her late teens or twenties in good health.

J is TRBJ2-7 and V is TRBV6-2 or TRBV6-3, with TRBD2 matching over 10 bases. Per the germline V gene, CDR1 is MNHEY and CDR2 is SVGEGT. The CDR3 is made up of 14 amino acids. The V and J ends lost 6 bases and 5 bases, in that order; junction bases with no gene match: 7. CDR3 region: CASSYGLAGDEQYF. DNA of the CDR3: TGTGCCAGCAGCTACGGTCTAGCGGGAGACGAGCAGTACTTC.

This clonotype came up many times. V and J are TRBV10-2 and TRBJ2-7, with D maybe TRBD1 (6 bases). The germline V and J ends were trimmed by 4 bases and 1 base, with 8 bases remaining between them. CDR3 length: 13 residues. Germline-derived CDR1 and CDR2 are WSHSY and SAAADI. Here the CDR3 reads CASSADSSYEQYF. The CDR3 bases are TGCGCCAGCAGTGCGGACAGTTCCTACGAGCAGTACTTC.

In this sample, this clonotype turned up many times. The chain has TRBV6-6 and TRBJ1-4; D unclear. This CDR3 region has 14 residues. Germline loops: CDR1 MNHNY, CDR2 SVGAGI (reference sequence). V was trimmed by 7 bases and J by 6 bases, leaving 15 bases between them. In nucleotides, the CDR3 is TGTGCCAGCACCCGCCGAGTGTCAGATGAAAAACTGTTTTTT. It translates to CASTRRVSDEKLFF.

The V call is TRBV21-1, the J call TRBJ2-3; the table's D call, TRBD1, was not checked against the DNA. TRBV21-1 is annotated as a pseudogene. The CDR3 runs to 16 residues. DNA of the CDR3: TGTGCCAGCAGCAAAGGGTCCACAGGGATACAAGATACGCAGTATTTT. This encodes CASSKGSTGIQDTQYF.

The gene calls are TRBV6-1 and TRBJ2-2; 8 bases line up with TRBD2. CDR1 MNHNS and CDR2 SASEGT come from the germline V gene. The CDR3 sequence is 15 residues long. With V trimmed by 6 bases and J by 3 bases, 6 bases remained unmatched. The CDR3 nucleotides read TGTGCCAGCAGGCCCCCGGGGGGGTACACCGGGGAGCTGTTTTTT. It specifies CASRPPGGYTGELFF.

The genes are TRBV9 and TRBJ1-4; 9 bases fit TRBD1. Trimming at V came to 2 bases and at J to 5 bases, leaving 4 bases not matched to a gene. Per germline, CDR1 SGDLS and CDR2 YYNGEE. The CDR3 has 15 residues. CDR3: CASSVSGTGNEKLFF. The DNA of the CDR3 is TGTGCCAGCAGCGTTTCCGGGACAGGGAATGAAAAACTGTTTTTT. The full variable domain, rest sourced from reference TRBV9 and TRBJ1-4, is DSGVTQTPKHLITATGQRVTLRCSPRSGDLSVYWYQQSLDQGLQFLIQYYNGEERAKGNILERFSAQQFPDLHSELNLSSLELGDSALYFCASSVSGTGNEKLFFGSGTQLSVL.

This clonotype has ten or more counts. The V and J genes are TRBV3-1 and TRBJ2-7, with TRBD1 identical over 9 bases. CDR1 is LGHDT and CDR2 is YNNKEL in the germline V gene (reference sequence). The CDR3 covers 13 residues. V dropped 4 bases and J dropped 5; count of bases not matched to a gene: 3. CDR3 residues: CASSRDRVHEQYF. The DNA for the CDR3 is TGTGCCAGCAGCCGGGACAGGGTGCACGAGCAGTACTTC.

The chain has TRBV12-3 or TRBV12-4 and TRBJ2-7; 8 bases align to TRBD1. CDR3 length: 14 residues. V was pared by 8 bases and J by 6 bases, with 12 bases of the junction left unmatched. This chain's CDR3 is CASATLTGAGEQYF. The CDR3 DNA reads as TGTGCCAGCGCCACTTTGACAGGGGCGGGCGAGCAGTACTTC.